One sample yielded the 9 T cell receptor beta chains listed below, sequenced in a study of cytomegalovirus exposure and HLA in healthy donors. The PCR employed 60 Vbeta primers together with 13 Jbeta primers. Libraries were prepared by immunoSEQ multiplex PCR; TCRdb keeps only in-frame clonotypes and omits some of them. The table includes about 140,000 clones, 76% detected once. The material sequenced was PBMCs. The receptor set was obtained from a middle-aged woman in good health and CMV-seronegative.

V is TRBV4-1 and J is TRBJ1-5; no clear D gene. The CDR3 has 16 amino acids. CDR1 and CDR2 from the germline V gene are MGHRA and YSYEKL. Trimming shortened V by 0 bases and J by 2 bases, and 11 bases separated the two germline ends. The DNA for the CDR3 is TGCGCCAGCAGCCAAGACGGGGTTATTGGCAATCAGCCCCAGCATTTT. This sequence encodes CASSQDGVIGNQPQHF.

The chain uses TRBV7-7 and TRBJ2-7; 10 nucleotides align to TRBD1. The CDR3 covers 14 residues. V trimming: 4 bases; J trimming: 4 bases; junction bases outside the gene matches: 4. Germline values: CDR1 SSHAT, CDR2 FNYEAQ (reference sequence). CDR3 nucleotides: TGTGCCAGCAGCTCTGGACAGGGGGATTACGAGCAGTACTTC. This encodes CASSSGQGDYEQYF. The full variable domain, with the rest looked up from reference TRBV7-7 and TRBJ2-7, is GAGVSQSPRYKVTKRGQDVTLRCDPISSHATLYWYQQALGQGPEFLTYFNYEAQPDKSGLPSDRFSAERPEGSISTLTIQRTEQRDSAMYRCASSSGQGDYEQYFGPGTRLTVT.

The V call is TRBV6-1, the J call TRBJ1-5, with D possibly TRBD1 on 5 matching bases. CDR3 length equals 16 residues. CDR1 and CDR2 from the germline V gene are MNHNS and SASEGT. Trimming took 2 bases from V and 8 from J, leaving 19 bases between them. In DNA form, the CDR3 reads TGTGCCAGCAGTGAATTCGGGGGGGGAAAAATTGAGCCCCAGCATTTT. This encodes CASSEFGGGKIEPQHF.

The chain couples TRBV9 to TRBJ1-1, with unresolved D. Trimming took off 4 bases at V and 1 base at J, with 11 bases between the two ends. From germline, CDR1 is SGDLS and CDR2 YYNGEE. The CDR3 contains 14 residues. This CDR3 reads CASSSRMGNTEAFF. CDR3 nucleotide sequence: TGTGCCAGCAGCTCCAGGATGGGGAACACTGAAGCTTTCTTT.

The chain recombines TRBV5-6 with TRBJ1-1, with D unclear. Germline V gene sequence: CDR1 SGHDT, CDR2 YYEEEE. The CDR3 loop spans 15 amino acids. Trimming shortened V by 0 bases and J by 4 bases, and 13 bases separated the two germline ends. In DNA, the CDR3 is TGTGCCAGCAGCTTGGGTCGCACAGCGGGCACTGAAGCTTTCTTT. Translating it yields CASSLGRTAGTEAFF.

The chain combines TRBV6-1 with TRBJ1-4, with 8 bases identical to TRBD1. In germline, CDR1 is MNHNS, CDR2 SASEGT. The J segment lost 10 bases and the V segment lost 2 bases, leaving 12 bases of the junction unmatched. The CDR3 extends over 16 amino acids. The CDR3 DNA sequence: TGTGCCAGCAGTGAAATGGGGGCAGGGGGCCGGGGAAAACTGTTTTTT. It translates to CASSEMGAGGRGKLFF.

The V gene is TRBV4-2, the J gene TRBJ2-3, with D uncertain. V was pared by 1 base and J by 6 bases, with 14 bases between. CDR3 size: 15 residues. Germline-derived CDR1 and CDR2 are LGHNA and YNFKEQ. DNA of the CDR3: TGTGCCAGCAGCCAAGGGGCTGTAGGCTTGGATACGCAGTATTTT. It yields the protein CASSQGAVGLDTQYF.

The chain recombines TRBV7-9 with TRBJ1-4; possible D gene TRBD1, 5 bases. Germline assignment: CDR1 SEHNR and CDR2 FQNEAQ (reference sequence). V lost 5 bases, J lost 3 bases, and 13 bases lay in between. This CDR3 has 15 amino acids. DNA for the CDR3: TGTGCCAGCAGCGGACCCGGGGGTTCTAATGAAAAACTGTTTTTT. It yields the protein CASSGPGGSNEKLFF.

The rearrangement uses TRBV19 and TRBJ1-2; 9 nucleotides line up with TRBD1. This CDR3 is 16 amino acids long. The trim removed 3 bases at V and 1 base at J, leaving 6 bases unmatched. In germline, CDR1 is LNHDA, CDR2 SQIVND (reference sequence). As DNA, the CDR3 is TGTGCCAGTAGTATCGGGACAGGGACACTTAACTATGGCTACACCTTC. Translating gives CASSIGTGTLNYGYTF.